Below, 29 T cell receptor beta chains from the same sample are listed, as sequenced in a study of OX40 agonist ivuxolimab in advanced cancers. Repertoires were generated with immunoSEQ multiplex PCR, while TCRdb's copy carries only in-frame clones and drops some. The sample lists 75,000 to 95,000 clones; about 89% were seen once. The specimen was CD4+ or CD8+ T cells sorted from blood, collected in a trial of the OX40 agonist ivuxolimab. The receptor set was obtained from an adult with an advanced solid tumor such as melanoma, head and neck, liver or kidney cancer.

This chain uses TRBV19 with TRBJ1-6; a possible D gene is TRBD1 (5 bases). The CDR3 sequence is 13 residues long. Trimming removed 7 bases from V and 6 bases from J, with 10 bases in between. CDR1 and CDR2 from the germline V gene are LNHDA and SQIVND (reference sequence). CDR3 sequence reads: CASNHRSNSPLHF. In nucleotides, the CDR3 is TGTGCCAGTAACCACAGGAGTAATTCACCCCTCCACTTT.

This clone was detected a few times. V and J are TRBV18 and TRBJ2-1; TRBD1 is a possible D gene (5 bases). There are 14 residues in the CDR3. CDR1 is KGHSH, CDR2 LQKENI, per germline. V shed 3 bases and J shed 7 bases, with 13 bases lying between them. CDR3: CASSPIWGPNEQFF. DNA of the CDR3: TGTGCCAGCTCACCTATATGGGGCCCGAATGAGCAGTTCTTC.

The V and J genes are TRBV5-4 and TRBJ2-5; 10 bases are a match to TRBD2. Trimming at V came to 0 bases and at J to 4 bases, leaving 6 bases not matched to a gene. The length of the CDR3 is 16 residues. The germline CDR1 and CDR2 sequences are SGHNT and YYREEE (reference sequence). The CDR3 nucleotides read TGTGCCAGCAGCTTGGCTGGTAGCGGGAGGTTAGAGACCCAGTACTTC. Its translation is CASSLAGSGRLETQYF.

J is TRBJ1-1 and V is TRBV11-3; D possibly corresponds to TRBD1 (6 bases). The V end lost 5 bases, the J end lost 2 bases, and 9 bases lay between the germline ends. Germline V lookup: CDR1 SGHNT, CDR2 YENEEA. There are 13 residues in the CDR3. For the CDR3, the DNA is TGTGCCAGCAGCCAGGACAGTAACACTGAAGCTTTCTTT. This translates into CASSQDSNTEAFF.

The J gene is TRBJ1-1, the V gene TRBV11-3; no clear D. Between the trimmed V and J ends, which lost 5 bases and 0 bases, there was a span of 7 bases. The germline gives CDR1 SGHNT, CDR2 YENEEA. CDR3 length: 13 amino acids. CDR3 sequence (DNA): TGTGCCAGCAGCATCGAAGTGAACACTGAAGCTTTCTTT. Its translation is CASSIEVNTEAFF.

This clone was recorded a few times. The V call is TRBV19, the J call TRBJ1-5, with 9 bases matching TRBD1. The CDR3 has 15 amino acids. CDR1 and CDR2 from the germline V gene are LNHDA and SQIVND (reference sequence). The V and J ends lost 1 base and 6 bases, in that order; junction bases with no gene match: 4. The CDR3 DNA reads as TGTGCCAGTAGTATAGCGGGACAGGGAGGTCAGCCCCAGCATTTT. Amino acids: CASSIAGQGGQPQHF.

This sequence joins TRBV14 and TRBJ1-1; D call uncertain. Per the germline V gene, CDR1 is SGHDN and CDR2 is FVKESK. The CDR3 runs 15 residues. Trimming shortened V by 2 bases and J by 1 base, and 11 bases separated the two germline ends. CDR3 nucleotides: TGTGCCAGCAGCCAACCGAGGGCGGGGAACACTGAAGCTTTCTTT. This codes for CASSQPRAGNTEAFF.

The chain combines TRBV7-9 with TRBJ2-3; TRBD2 aligns across 11 bases. Trimming cost V 5 bases and J 1 base; bases outside gene matches: 11. This CDR3 is 18 amino acids long. The V gene's germline CDR1 is SEHNR and CDR2 FQNEAQ (reference sequence). The CDR3 nucleotides read TGTGCCAGCAGCCCCCGTTTTACTAGCGGGAGCGGCACAGATACGCAGTATTTT. This translates into CASSPRFTSGSGTDTQYF. Looking up the rest from reference TRBV7-9 and TRBJ2-3 gives the full variable domain: DTGVSQNPRHKITKRGQNVTFRCDPISEHNRLYWYRQTLGQGPEFLTYFQNEAQLEKSRLLSDRFSAERPKGSFSTLEIQRTEQGDSAMYLCASSPRFTSGSGTDTQYFGPGTRLTVL.

The rearrangement joins TRBV9 to TRBJ2-1; D is ambiguous. V was shortened by 4 bases and J by 1 base, with 12 bases between the two germline ends. There are 15 residues in the CDR3. CDR1 is SGDLS and CDR2 is YYNGEE in the germline V gene. The CDR3 loop is CASSLSPNSYNEQFF. CDR3 bases: TGTGCCAGCAGCCTTTCCCCTAATTCCTACAATGAGCAGTTCTTC.

This clone showed up just once. The rearrangement links TRBV6-1 to TRBJ2-3, with 7 nucleotides matching TRBD1. The CDR3 extends over 15 amino acids. Trimming cost V 2 bases and J 4 bases; bases outside gene matches: 6. The germline V gene has CDR1 MNHNS and CDR2 SASEGT. The CDR3 protein is CASSELWTGADTQYF. CDR3 coding DNA: TGTGCCAGCAGTGAACTTTGGACAGGTGCAGATACGCAGTATTTT.

V usage is TRBV25-1 and J usage is TRBJ1-4; 10 bases align to TRBD1. CDR1 and CDR2 (germline): MGHDK, SYGVNS. Trimming removed 4 bases from V and 7 bases from J; junction bases left unmatched: 6. This CDR3 contains 15 residues. CDR3 loop: CASSVSGTGVEKLFF. Here the CDR3 DNA reads TGTGCCAGCAGTGTTTCCGGGACAGGGGTTGAAAAACTGTTTTTT.

The CDR3 region is CASSSEGGEAFF. CDR3 bases: TGTGCCAGCAGTTCAGAGGGGGGAGAGGCTTTCTTT. V is TRBV7-9 and J is TRBJ1-1; D may be TRBD1 (6 bases). From germline, CDR1 is SEHNR and CDR2 FQNEAQ (reference sequence). This CDR3 is built from 12 residues. The ends were cut back, 6 bases at V and 11 bases at J, with 16 bases in the middle.

CDR3 nucleotides: TGTGCCAGCAGCGTAGAAGGGGGACCGAACACTGAAGCTTTCTTT. Amino acid sequence: CASSVEGGPNTEAFF. The chain recombines TRBV9 with TRBJ1-1; maybe TRBD1 (6 bases). Per germline, CDR1 SGDLS and CDR2 YYNGEE. The CDR3 covers 15 residues. Trimming took off 0 bases at V and 1 base at J, with 10 bases between the two ends.

The chain carries TRBV21-1 and TRBJ1-3. TRBV21-1 is an annotated pseudogene. The CDR3 is made up of 16 amino acids. The CDR3 loop is CASSNSRGAPGNTIYF. The CDR3 DNA sequence: TGTGCCAGCAGCAACTCTCGGGGGGCGCCTGGAAACACCATATATTTT.

The V and J genes are TRBV28 and TRBJ2-7; 11 positions agree with TRBD2. J gave up 0 bases and V 1 base, and 5 bases lay outside the gene matches. Germline V CDR1 and CDR2: MDHEN, SYDVKM. The CDR3 is made up of 17 amino acids. CDR3 sequence reads: CASSLFRLAGTSYEQYF. In nucleotides, the CDR3 is TGTGCCAGCAGTTTATTCCGACTAGCGGGGACCTCCTACGAGCAGTACTTC. Together with reference TRBV28 and TRBJ2-7, the CDR3 gives the full variable domain: DVKVTQSSRYLVKRTGEKVFLECVQDMDHENMFWYRQDPGLGLRLIYFSYDVKMKEKGDIPEGYSVSREKKERFSLILESASTNQTSMYLCASSLFRLAGTSYEQYFGPGTRLTVT.

This clone came up once. This rearrangement joins TRBV29-1 to TRBJ2-7, with 14 bases identical to TRBD2. The trim removed 3 bases at V and 0 bases at J, leaving 4 bases unmatched. Germline-derived CDR1 and CDR2 are SQVTM and ANQGSEA. This CDR3 comprises 16 residues. The CDR3 region is CSVEGLAGEISYEQYF. CDR3 bases: TGCAGCGTTGAGGGACTAGCGGGAGAAATCTCCTACGAGCAGTACTTC.

The chain uses TRBV11-2 and TRBJ1-1; D uncertain. Trimming cost V 0 bases and J 6 bases, with 11 bases left between them. Germline CDR1 is SGHAT and CDR2 is FQNNGV. This CDR3 has 14 residues. The CDR3, as DNA: TGTGCCAGCAGCTTAGATCGGGCGGGTGCTGAAGCTTTCTTT. Protein product: CASSLDRAGAEAFF.

The J gene is TRBJ2-7, the V gene TRBV5-4, with D unresolved. Trimming shortened V by 4 bases and J by 0 bases, and 5 bases separated the two germline ends. CDR1 is SGHNT and CDR2 is YYREEE in the germline V gene (reference sequence). CDR3 length: 12 amino acids. CDR3 amino acids: CASSLASYEQYF. The CDR3, as DNA: TGTGCCAGCAGCCTTGCCTCCTACGAGCAGTACTTC.

This clone was detected once. The V call is TRBV10-2, the J call TRBJ2-1; 7 bases map to TRBD2. Unmatched junction bases numbered 4, after V lost 7 bases and J lost 1 base. This CDR3 is 14 amino acids long. Germline CDR1 reads WSHSY; CDR2 reads SAAADI. CDR3: CASISGFSYNEQFF. The CDR3 bases are TGCGCCAGCATTAGCGGGTTTTCCTACAATGAGCAGTTCTTC.

This chain links TRBV6-1 with TRBJ1-1; D remains unclear. This CDR3 comprises 12 residues. Germline values: CDR1 MNHNS, CDR2 SASEGT. Deletions cut 5 bases from V and 1 base from J, with 5 bases between. CDR3 residues: CASSRENTEAFF. Here the CDR3 DNA reads TGTGCCAGCAGTAGGGAGAACACTGAAGCTTTCTTT.

The chain links TRBV28 to TRBJ1-3; D is unclear. This CDR3 spans 14 amino acids. V was pared by 8 bases and J by 0 bases, with 11 bases between. Germline assignment: CDR1 MDHEN and CDR2 SYDVKM. CDR3 sequence reads: CASFPGVSGNTIYF. CDR3 sequence (DNA): TGTGCCAGCTTTCCGGGTGTCTCTGGAAACACCATATATTTT.

This clone was detected a few times. The V call is TRBV28, the J call TRBJ1-4; TRBD1 might be the D (6 bases). This CDR3 has 14 amino acids. V was pared by 1 base and J by 8 bases, with 11 bases between. The germline V gene encodes CDR1 MDHEN and CDR2 SYDVKM. CDR3 bases: TGTGCCAGCAGTTTATTGGGGGGCCGGGAAAAACTGTTTTTT. Translated, it gives CASSLLGGREKLFF.

The V call is TRBV19, the J call TRBJ1-3, with D unresolved. CDR3 size: 15 residues. Trimming removed 5 bases at V and 0 bases at J, with 11 bases between. Germline V CDR1 and CDR2: LNHDA, SQIVND (reference sequence). The CDR3 reads CASSLAKNSGNTIYF. The CDR3 DNA reads as TGTGCCAGTAGTCTGGCCAAGAACTCTGGAAACACCATATATTTT.

The chain carries TRBV6-1 and TRBJ1-1; no clear D gene. Germline values: CDR1 MNHNS, CDR2 SASEGT. The CDR3 extends over 15 amino acids. The V end was cut by 4 bases, the J end by 2 bases, with 14 bases between. For the CDR3, the DNA is TGTGCCAGCAGTGCCTGGGCGGAGCTTAACACTGAAGCTTTCTTT. This codes for CASSAWAELNTEAFF.

The V and J genes are TRBV7-2 and TRBJ2-6; a possible D gene is TRBD1 (5 bases). Germline V lookup: CDR1 SGHTA, CDR2 FQGNSA. Deletions cut 2 bases from V and 0 bases from J, with 11 bases between. The CDR3 contains 17 residues. CDR3 protein: CASSLRGHSSGANVLTF. For the CDR3, the DNA is TGTGCCAGCAGCTTAAGGGGCCATAGCTCTGGGGCCAACGTCCTGACTTTC.

V and J are TRBV5-1 and TRBJ2-1, with D perhaps being TRBD1 or TRBD2 (5 bases each). Trimming left V 0 bases short and J 12 bases short, with 13 bases between. Germline-derived CDR1 and CDR2 are SGHRS and YFSETQ. This CDR3 region has 13 residues. CDR3 nucleotides: TGCGCCAGCAGCTTGGCCGAGGGGCGCGGGCAGTTCTTC. Its protein is CASSLAEGRGQFF.

This clone was picked up one time. The chain has TRBV5-1 and TRBJ2-7, with D maybe TRBD2 (5 bases). Germline CDR1 SGHRS, CDR2 YFSETQ. The CDR3 extends over 14 amino acids. V was clipped by 2 bases and J by 4 bases, with 13 bases between them. CDR3 amino acids: CASSLPTEDYEQYF. DNA for the CDR3: TGCGCCAGCAGCTTACCGACGGAGGATTACGAGCAGTACTTC.

The J gene is TRBJ1-1, the V gene TRBV2; a possible D gene is TRBD1 (5 bases). This CDR3 has 14 residues. The ends were cut back, 5 bases at V and 5 bases at J, with 15 bases in the middle. CDR1 is SNHLY and CDR2 is FYNNEI in the germline V gene. As DNA, the CDR3 is TGTGCCAGCAGTAGACTCGGGGCTGGAACTGAAGCTTTCTTT. This translates into CASSRLGAGTEAFF.

The chain uses TRBV7-2 and TRBJ2-5; TRBD1 aligns across 12 bases. CDR3 length: 15 residues. With V trimmed by 4 bases and J by 4 bases, 4 bases remained unmatched. The germline V gene encodes CDR1 SGHTA and CDR2 FQGNSA. The CDR3 DNA reads as TGTGCCAGCAGCTCCCAGGGACAGGGGGCAGAGACCCAGTACTTC. Protein product: CASSSQGQGAETQYF.